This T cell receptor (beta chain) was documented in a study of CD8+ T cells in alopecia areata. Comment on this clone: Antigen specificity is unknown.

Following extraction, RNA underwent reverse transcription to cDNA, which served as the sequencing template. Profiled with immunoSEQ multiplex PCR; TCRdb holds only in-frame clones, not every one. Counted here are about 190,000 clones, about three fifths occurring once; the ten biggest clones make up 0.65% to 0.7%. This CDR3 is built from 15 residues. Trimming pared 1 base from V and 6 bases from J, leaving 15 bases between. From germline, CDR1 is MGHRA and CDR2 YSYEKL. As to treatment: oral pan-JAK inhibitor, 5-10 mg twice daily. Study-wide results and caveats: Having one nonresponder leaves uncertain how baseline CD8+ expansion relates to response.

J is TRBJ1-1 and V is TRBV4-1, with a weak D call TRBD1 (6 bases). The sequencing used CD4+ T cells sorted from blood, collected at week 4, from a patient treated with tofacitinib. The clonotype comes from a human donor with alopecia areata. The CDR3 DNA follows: TGCGCCAGCAGCCAAGTTGAACAGGGAGTGGCTGAAGCTTTCTTT. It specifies CASSQVEQGVAEAFF.